These T cell receptor beta chains were read from a single sample in a study of cytomegalovirus exposure and HLA in healthy donors. Using immunoSEQ multiplex PCR, the repertoire was profiled, and TCRdb retains in-frame clones only, with some absent. Of about 180,000 clones in the sample, around four fifths were seen once. Input material: PBMCs. The source of these receptors is a woman younger than 45 in good health and CMV-seronegative. Both conserved end residues are trimmed from each CDR3.

J gene,V gene,CDR3 protein
TRBJ1-6,TRBV9,ASSVAAGGTLH
TRBJ2-5,TRBV7-8,ASSWGRALGLETQY
TRBJ1-4,TRBV5-4,ASSGGQGVDEKLF
TRBJ1-1,TRBV7-9,ASRFDLGTNTEAF
TRBJ2-5,TRBV15,ATSTHGRTGGETQY
TRBJ2-7,TRBV9,ASSVAGTEIYEQY
TRBJ1-5,TRBV6-5,ASRKGVNQPQH
TRBJ1-2,TRBV5-1,ASSSRAYGYT
TRBJ1-1,TRBV7-3,ASSSRAWGHGSGNTEAF
TRBJ2-7,TRBV4-1,ASSQTGTAPYEQY
TRBJ2-3,TRBV5-1,ASSLGGLGTDTQY
TRBJ2-3,TRBV7-6,ASSLGGGIGSTDTQY
TRBJ1-1,TRBV7-9,ASSLDSPSTEAF
TRBJ2-5,TRBV9,ASSVGPSGTSGETQY
TRBJ2-2,TRBV29-1,SVTAGGPGELF
TRBJ2-5,TRBV29-1,SVEPGLAFQETQY
TRBJ1-5,TRBV6-1,ASSEGADTSRGPQH
TRBJ2-3,TRBV7-2,ASSLEPAGGPSDTQY
TRBJ1-5,TRBV4-2,ASSPRDKSNQPQH
TRBJ1-2,TRBV6-5,ASSYSSPGGTGYT
TRBJ2-3,TRBV5-8,ASSLGTGLGTDTQY
TRBJ1-6,TRBV10-1,ASTKLSHNSPLH
TRBJ1-1,TRBV7-9,ASGTGTGPEAF
TRBJ1-4,TRBV5-1,ASSPGGATNEKLF
TRBJ2-5,TRBV7-6,ASSLEARGYQETQY
TRBJ2-7,TRBV4-3,ASSQDVLTGGVYEQY
TRBJ1-1,TRBV2,ASRRETGNTEAF
TRBJ2-3,TRBV30,AWSYSGGRTDTQY
TRBJ1-2,TRBV6-5,ASSYRRFQGAYGYT
TRBJ2-1,TRBV7-9,ASSLDPGNEQF
TRBJ1-2,TRBV19,ASTPDEGEGYT
TRBJ1-1,TRBV30,AWSVADRDWTEAF
TRBJ1-4,TRBV30,AWRDGGNEKLF
TRBJ1-2,TRBV5-1,ASSSRESYGYT
TRBJ1-1,TRBV21-1,ASSKPPGQGGKLNTEAF
TRBJ1-1,TRBV7-2,ASSQRTGYNTEAF
TRBJ1-2,TRBV27,ASSLLTGAGYT
TRBJ2-3,TRBV2,ASSEGLAGPDTQY
TRBJ1-3,TRBV5-1,ASSLDRGNANTIY
TRBJ1-5,TRBV19,ASQDRAYQPQH
TRBJ1-6,TRBV7-9,ASSHGVNSPLH
TRBJ2-3,TRBV6-5,ASSYSSGASTDTQY
TRBJ2-3,TRBV19,ATQDRSTDTQY
TRBJ2-7,TRBV6-5,ASRSGHEQY
TRBJ2-1,TRBV5-1,ASSLRGQGGPDEQF
TRBJ2-1,TRBV18,ASSPDKTYNEQF
TRBJ1-2,TRBV7-3,ASSLGQGHGYT
TRBJ2-1,TRBV9,ASSVVAGGYNEQF
TRBJ2-2,TRBV9,ASSSTSSSGGSAASGTGELF
TRBJ1-2,TRBV5-8,ASSFRGVRGYT
TRBJ2-7,TRBV27,ASSLVAGTGYYEQY
TRBJ2-4,TRBV30,AWNSDRLAKNIQY
TRBJ2-1,TRBV12-1,ASTGGASYNEQF